Sequencing of this T cell receptor (beta chain) was carried out in a study of blood T cells in healthy people across ages. Combining a sample-barcoded 5' primer with a J-beta primer mix, a second PCR ran for 7 to 11 cycles. TCRdb reprocessed the 5' RACE reads via MiXCR and lists one record per CDR3 protein. The data hold about 540,000 distinct CDR3 sequences, with around 24% observed a single time. The ends lost 5 bases at V and 4 bases at J; junction bases unmatched: 9. The CDR3 contains 15 residues. CDR1 is SEHNR, CDR2 FQNEAQ, per germline (reference sequence). A minimum of 6 million PBMCs was isolated per sample. These data were also reused for a study on T cells of mothers and their children. According to that study: For each mother, over 10 million TCR beta CDR3 reads were obtained, and for each child, some 3.1 million.

The sample was blood. This sequence originates from a boy between 10 and 17 years old in good health. This chain joins TRBV7-9 and TRBJ1-2; 8 bases match TRBD1. DNA of the CDR3: TGTGCCAGCAGCCCAATCGGACAGGGCCTCTATGGCTACACCTTC. Translating it yields CASSPIGQGLYGYTF.